One sample yielded the 19 T cell receptor beta chains listed below, sequenced in a study of CD8 T cells in ankylosing spondylitis. Each CDR3 protein is one row after TCRdb ran MiXCR on the 5' RACE reads. The table records some 200,000 distinct CDR3 sequences, around 13% of them present only once. Input material: blood, either unsorted or a sorted T cell fraction (not recorded which). Receptors originate from a male donor with ankylosing spondylitis or in good health (not recorded which).

The gene calls are TRBV27 and TRBJ2-7; 7 nucleotides match TRBD1. The germline V gene has CDR1 MNHEY and CDR2 SMNVEV (reference sequence). This CDR3 has 15 amino acids. V dropped 7 bases and J dropped 3; count of bases not matched to a gene: 12. CDR3 loop: CASTRRQGLDYEQYF. The CDR3 DNA reads TGTGCCAGCACCCGAAGACAGGGCCTAGACTACGAGCAGTACTTC.

This clonotype occurred a few times. CDR3 nucleotides: TGCAGTGCTAGAGTCCGGGACGAGCAGTACTTC. Protein product: CSARVRDEQYF. This rearrangement joins TRBV20-1 to TRBJ2-7; D gene uncertain. Germline V gene data show CDR1 as DFQATT and CDR2 as SNEGSKA (reference sequence). The CDR3 consists of 11 residues. The V and J ends lost 1 base and 5 bases respectively, with 6 bases between them.

This clonotype was seen many times. The chain employs TRBV4-1 and TRBJ1-1, with D tentatively TRBD1 (5 bases). From germline, CDR1 is MGHRA and CDR2 YSYEKL. Trimming shortened V by 4 bases and J by 3 bases, and 21 bases separated the two germline ends. CDR3 size: 17 residues. CDR3 region: CASSPLVGTRGDTEAFF. CDR3 coding DNA: TGCGCCAGCAGCCCTCTTGTCGGGACTCGGGGGGACACTGAAGCTTTCTTT.

This clonotype was seen only a few times. The V and J genes are TRBV7-2 and TRBJ2-1; D remains ambiguous. V was pared by 4 bases and J by 2 bases, with 9 bases between. This CDR3 spans 14 amino acids. CDR1 is SGHTA, CDR2 FQGNSA, per germline. This CDR3 is CASSSQRAYNEQFF. DNA for the CDR3: TGTGCCAGCAGCTCGCAGAGAGCCTACAATGAGCAGTTCTTC.

This clonotype turned up a few times. CDR3 residues: CASTPPSSYNEQFF. CDR3 coding DNA: TGTGCCAGCACCCCACCTAGCTCCTACAATGAGCAGTTCTTC. The V gene is TRBV7-9, the J gene TRBJ2-1; no definite D call. Germline CDR1 SEHNR, CDR2 FQNEAQ (reference sequence). The CDR3 has 14 amino acids. V lost 7 bases and J lost 0, with 10 bases in between.

The rearrangement uses TRBV12-3 or TRBV12-4 and TRBJ1-1; no firm D call. This CDR3 is 13 amino acids long. The V end lost 6 bases, the J end lost 10 bases, and 18 bases lay between the germline ends. The CDR3 region has the DNA TGTGCCAGCAGCCCGACCGGGGTGAATGTAGCTTTCTTT. Translating it yields CASSPTGVNVAFF.

This clonotype has a count of ten or more. This chain joins TRBV7-9 and TRBJ2-5; D ambiguous. The CDR3 is 15 amino acids. V lost 2 bases to trimming and J lost 0 bases, with 10 bases between them. Germline V gene data show CDR1 as SEHNR and CDR2 as FQNEAQ (reference sequence). CDR3 DNA: TGTGCCAGCAGCTTAACCCGGACCAACCAAGAGACCCAGTACTTC. It yields the protein CASSLTRTNQETQYF.

V and J are TRBV27 and TRBJ2-3; D unresolved. This CDR3 spans 15 amino acids. Germline values: CDR1 MNHEY, CDR2 SMNVEV (reference sequence). Trimming left V 3 bases short and J 0 bases short, with 10 bases between. CDR3 region: CASSLSVSSTDTQYF. CDR3 DNA sequence: TGTGCCAGCAGTTTGTCTGTGTCCAGCACAGATACGCAGTATTTT.

This clonotype has ten or more counts. This rearrangement joins TRBV25-1 to TRBJ2-1; 8 bases line up with TRBD1. Germline values: CDR1 MGHDK, CDR2 SYGVNS. Unmatched junction bases numbered 12, after V lost 3 bases and J lost 5 bases. The CDR3 contains 17 residues. CDR3 coding DNA: TGTGCCAGCAGTGACCCACGAGGACAGGGAGTAAACAATGAGCAGTTCTTC. Its protein is CASSDPRGQGVNNEQFF. Together with reference TRBV25-1 and TRBJ2-1, the CDR3 gives the full variable domain: EADIYQTPRYLVIGTGKKITLECSQTMGHDKMYWYQQDPGMELHLIHYSYGVNSTEKGDLSSESTVSRIRTEHFPLTLESARPSHTSQYLCASSDPRGQGVNNEQFFGPGTRLTVL.

The chain employs TRBV5-1 and TRBJ1-1; 7 bases are a match to TRBD1. CDR3 length equals 15 residues. The germline V gene encodes CDR1 SGHRS and CDR2 YFSETQ. V was clipped by 2 bases and J by 1 base; unmatched bases: 5. The CDR3 DNA sequence: TGCGCCAGCAGCTTCAGGGGGAGTGGGAACACTGAAGCTTTCTTT. This sequence encodes CASSFRGSGNTEAFF.

There are a few counts of this clonotype. This chain joins TRBV19 and TRBJ2-7; 7 bases are shared with TRBD2. CDR3 length: 12 amino acids. Germline V gives CDR1 LNHDA, CDR2 SQIVND (reference sequence). V was clipped by 10 bases and J by 5 bases; unmatched bases: 8. The CDR3 loop reads CATIGGSNEQYF. The DNA for the CDR3 is TGTGCCACTATCGGGGGGAGTAACGAGCAGTACTTC.

V and J are TRBV6-5 and TRBJ2-1; the match to TRBD2 covers 10 bases. This CDR3 has 17 residues. V trimming: 1 base; J trimming: 0 bases; junction bases outside the gene matches: 3. Germline V gives CDR1 MNHEY, CDR2 SVGAGI. For the CDR3, the DNA is TGTGCCAGCAGTTACTTAGGGACTAGCGACTCCTACAATGAGCAGTTCTTC. Its translation is CASSYLGTSDSYNEQFF.

There are a few counts of this clonotype. The chain carries TRBV12-3 or TRBV12-4 and TRBJ1-2, with 8 bases matching TRBD1. V shed 3 bases and J 3 bases; nucleotides not matched to a gene: 3. This CDR3 spans 14 amino acids. The CDR3 reads CASSFDRGDYGYTF. In DNA, the CDR3 is TGTGCCAGCAGTTTTGACAGGGGCGACTATGGCTACACCTTC.

This chain's CDR3 is CASSLQGGEKNEQFF. CDR3 sequence (DNA): TGTGCCAGCAGCTTACAAGGGGGCGAGAAGAATGAGCAGTTCTTC. V is TRBV7-7 and J is TRBJ2-1; 7 bases match TRBD1. The J segment lost 7 bases and the V segment lost 2 bases, leaving 8 bases of the junction unmatched. From germline, CDR1 is SSHAT and CDR2 FNYEAQ (reference sequence). CDR3 length: 15 residues.

In this sample, this clonotype turned up a few times. The gene calls are TRBV5-1 and TRBJ2-7; 11 bases match TRBD1. CDR3 length: 15 amino acids. CDR1 is SGHRS, CDR2 YFSETQ, per germline. V was clipped by 2 bases and J by 6 bases; unmatched bases: 7. DNA of the CDR3: TGCGCCAGCAGCTTCGAGGGGACAGGGGGTCTCGAGCAGTACTTC. The encoded protein is CASSFEGTGGLEQYF.

In its sample, this clonotype was seen a few times. The chain carries TRBV5-5 and TRBJ2-7; tentatively, D is TRBD2 (6 bases). The CDR3 runs 15 residues. The V gene lost 0 bases and the J gene lost 4 bases, with 14 bases spanning the gap. Germline V CDR1 and CDR2: SGHKS, YYEKEE (reference sequence). CDR3 nucleotides: TGTGCCAGCAGCTTGGAACTCGGGAGCTCATACGAGCAGTACTTC. Translating gives CASSLELGSSYEQYF.

In this sample, this clonotype turned up many times. This chain joins TRBV5-1 and TRBJ2-3; a possible D gene is TRBD1 (6 bases). The CDR3 sequence is 13 residues long. The V end lost 4 bases, the J end lost 4 bases, and 10 bases lay between the germline ends. In germline, CDR1 is SGHRS, CDR2 YFSETQ. Here the CDR3 DNA reads TGCGCCAGCAGCACGGACAGACCAGATACGCAGTATTTT. It translates to CASSTDRPDTQYF.

V and J are TRBV27 and TRBJ2-1; 7 nucleotides line up with TRBD1. Germline V lookup: CDR1 MNHEY, CDR2 SMNVEV (reference sequence). V lost 5 bases and J lost 0; bases outside the gene matches: 4. The CDR3 has 15 amino acids. The CDR3 sequence: CASSASGGSYNEQFF. For the CDR3, the DNA is TGTGCCAGCAGTGCGTCAGGGGGCTCCTACAATGAGCAGTTCTTC.

This clonotype came up a few times. The chain has TRBV30 and TRBJ2-7; 10 nucleotides agree with TRBD2. CDR3 size: 14 residues. Germline-derived CDR1 and CDR2 are GTSNPN and SVGIG (reference sequence). V shed 1 base and J 3 bases; nucleotides not matched to a gene: 3. The CDR3 loop reads CAWSELAGSYEQYF. The CDR3, as DNA: TGTGCCTGGAGTGAACTAGCGGGAAGCTACGAGCAGTACTTC.